The 24 T cell receptor beta chains given below trace back to one sample, sequenced in a study of early T cells in non-severe SARS-CoV-2 infection. One entry per CDR3 protein, called by TCRdb with MiXCR from the 5' RACE reads. The data show tens of thousands of distinct CDR3 sequences, approximately 12% seen once. The sample was whole blood, taken at baseline. Receptor source: an adult who was a healthcare worker with PCR-confirmed SARS-CoV-2 infection or an uninfected control (not recorded which).

This clonotype was detected ten times or more. The chain couples TRBV11-1 to TRBJ1-1; D not resolved. The CDR3 runs 12 residues. Germline V CDR1 and CDR2: SGHAT, FQDESV (reference sequence). V shed 10 bases and J shed 0 bases, with 9 bases lying between them. The DNA of the CDR3 is TGTGCCAACGGACGGCTGAACACTGAAGCTTTCTTT. Encoded protein: CANGRLNTEAFF. The full variable domain, in which reference TRBV11-1 and TRBJ1-1 provide the parts outside the CDR3, is EAEVAQSPRYKITEKSQAVAFWCDPISGHATLYWYRQILGQGPELLVQFQDESVVDDSQLPKDRFSAERLKGVDSTLKIQPAELGDSAMYLCANGRLNTEAFFGQGTRLTVV.

This clonotype was found a few times. The V gene is TRBV30, the J gene TRBJ2-6; 8 nucleotides match TRBD1. The junction had 4 bases not matched to a gene; V was cut back by 0 bases and J by 0 bases. Per the germline V gene, CDR1 is GTSNPN and CDR2 is SVGIG (reference sequence). The CDR3 has 17 amino acids. This chain's CDR3 is CAWSVKQGVSGANVLTF. In nucleotides, the CDR3 is TGTGCCTGGAGTGTAAAACAGGGGGTCTCTGGGGCCAACGTCCTGACTTTC.

This clonotype was seen at least ten times. The chain is built from TRBV27 and TRBJ2-2; 7 nucleotides line up with TRBD1. In germline, CDR1 is MNHEY, CDR2 SMNVEV (reference sequence). The junction had 9 bases not matched to a gene; V was cut back by 11 bases and J by 6 bases. CDR3 size: 13 residues. The CDR3 nucleotides read TGTGCCGGTGACAGGGATATACCCGGGGAGCTGTTTTTT. Its protein product is CAGDRDIPGELFF.

This clonotype was counted ten times or more. The chain carries TRBV7-2 and TRBJ2-3; D possibly corresponds to TRBD2 (6 bases). V lost 5 bases and J lost 2, with 14 bases in between. The CDR3 spans 15 residues. CDR1 and CDR2 from the germline V gene are SGHTA and FQGNSA. The CDR3 bases are TGTGCCAGCAGCCAAGGTAGCGGAGACACAGATACGCAGTATTTT. This translates into CASSQGSGDTDTQYF.

This clonotype appeared a few times. The J gene is TRBJ2-3, the V gene TRBV18, with a tentative D call TRBD2 (6 bases). CDR3 size: 15 residues. V was shortened by 3 bases and J by 5 bases, with 15 bases between the two germline ends. The germline V gene has CDR1 KGHSH and CDR2 LQKENI. The CDR3: CASSPLRMGGDTQYF. CDR3 sequence (DNA): TGTGCCAGCTCACCCCTCCGGATGGGGGGAGATACGCAGTATTTT.

This clonotype was counted a few times. V usage is TRBV28 and J usage is TRBJ1-3; TRBD1 aligns across 8 bases. The CDR3 is 15 amino acids. Germline V lookup: CDR1 MDHEN, CDR2 SYDVKM. Unmatched junction bases numbered 7, after V lost 5 bases and J lost 4 bases. CDR3 region: CASSTRQGLGNTIYF. For the CDR3, the DNA is TGTGCCAGCAGTACCCGACAGGGGCTAGGAAACACCATATATTTT.

This clonotype has just a few counts. J is TRBJ2-1 and V is TRBV12-3 or TRBV12-4; 7 bases line up with TRBD2. The trim removed 3 bases at V and 8 bases at J, leaving 4 bases unmatched. This CDR3 contains 13 residues. In DNA form, the CDR3 reads TGTGCCAGCAGTTTGGGGGGGGAGGATGAGCAGTTCTTC. As protein: CASSLGGEDEQFF.

This clonotype was counted between two and nine times. The V gene is TRBV24-1, the J gene TRBJ1-5; D uncertain. V gave up 2 bases and J gave up 2 bases, with 12 bases separating them. Germline V gives CDR1 KGHDR, CDR2 SFDVKD. The CDR3 runs 16 residues. The CDR3 region is CATSDSGERGNQPQHF. For the CDR3, the DNA is TGTGCCACCAGTGATTCAGGTGAAAGAGGCAATCAGCCCCAGCATTTT.

The table lists this clonotype with a few counts. The V gene is TRBV2, the J gene TRBJ2-7; no definite D call. V was clipped by 4 bases and J by 2 bases, with 12 bases between them. The CDR3 spans 14 residues. CDR1 and CDR2 from the germline V gene are SNHLY and FYNNEI. The CDR3 sequence: CASSGPASTYEQYF. In DNA form, the CDR3 reads TGTGCCAGCAGTGGTCCAGCTTCAACCTACGAGCAGTACTTC.

Only a few counts were recorded for this clonotype. The V gene is TRBV11-3, the J gene TRBJ2-1; D is possibly TRBD2 (6 bases). The ends were cut back, 1 base at V and 10 bases at J, with 23 bases in the middle. Germline CDR1 is SGHNT and CDR2 is YENEEA. The CDR3 is 17 amino acids. The CDR3 DNA follows: TGTGCCAGCAGCTTAGTGATGGGTGCGGGACGGGTGGACGAGCAGTTCTTC. Protein product: CASSLVMGAGRVDEQFF.

The table lists this clonotype with a few counts. The rearrangement uses TRBV12-5 and TRBJ2-1; D perhaps matches TRBD2 (5 bases). The V gene's germline CDR1 is LGHNT and CDR2 FRNRAP. The CDR3 contains 14 residues. The V end lost 5 bases, the J end lost 2 bases, and 10 bases lay between the germline ends. The CDR3 DNA follows: TGTGCTAGTGGTCTAGCCGTCGCCTACAATGAGCAGTTCTTC. Protein sequence: CASGLAVAYNEQFF.

This clonotype was detected a few times. This sequence joins TRBV2 and TRBJ2-1, with D maybe TRBD1 (5 bases). Germline V gives CDR1 SNHLY, CDR2 FYNNEI. Trimming cost V 7 bases and J 8 bases, with 15 bases left between them. The CDR3 loop spans 13 amino acids. The DNA for the CDR3 is TGTGCCAGCACTCCCAGGGAAGGTGATGAGCAGTTCTTC. Protein sequence: CASTPREGDEQFF.

This clonotype has just a few counts. The rearrangement uses TRBV20-1 and TRBJ1-2; the match to TRBD1 covers 7 bases. The CDR3 is made up of 14 amino acids. Germline values: CDR1 DFQATT, CDR2 SNEGSKA (reference sequence). The ends lost 5 bases at V and 4 bases at J; junction bases unmatched: 10. CDR3 sequence (DNA): TGCAGTGCTCCCCGACAGGGAAGCGCCTATGGCTACACCTTC. This encodes CSAPRQGSAYGYTF.

This clonotype was detected a few times. This chain connects TRBV19 to TRBJ2-4; 10 positions agree with TRBD2. CDR3 size: 18 residues. The germline V gene has CDR1 LNHDA and CDR2 SQIVND (reference sequence). Unmatched junction bases numbered 12, after V lost 4 bases and J lost 3 bases. The DNA of the CDR3 is TGTGCCAGTAGTAATCGAGCGGGAGGGCCGATGGGCAAAAACATTCAGTACTTC. Encoded protein: CASSNRAGGPMGKNIQYF.

CDR3 protein: CSGHHRVGNEQFF. The CDR3 DNA reads as TGCAGCGGACACCACAGGGTAGGGAATGAGCAGTTCTTC. The chain links TRBV29-1 to TRBJ2-1; D possibly corresponds to TRBD1 (6 bases). The CDR3 is 13 amino acids. The V gene lost 7 bases and the J gene lost 7 bases, with 17 bases spanning the gap. Germline CDR1 and CDR2: SQVTM and ANQGSEA.

This clonotype occurred a few times. The V and J genes are TRBV20-1 and TRBJ2-1, with D perhaps matching TRBD1 (6 bases). CDR3 length equals 13 residues. The germline V and J ends were trimmed by 3 bases and 4 bases, with 10 bases remaining between them. Germline values: CDR1 DFQATT, CDR2 SNEGSKA (reference sequence). DNA for the CDR3: TGCAGTGCTAGTCAGGGGAGATACAATGAGCAGTTCTTC. Amino acids: CSASQGRYNEQFF.

V gene TRBV7-3 combines with J gene TRBJ2-2; D is uncertain. V was shortened by 5 bases and J by 5 bases, with 6 bases between the two germline ends. Germline CDR1 is SGHTA and CDR2 is FQGTGA. The CDR3 is 12 residues long. CDR3 sequence (DNA): TGTGCCAGCAGCGCTTGGACCGGGGAGCTGTTTTTT. Its translation is CASSAWTGELFF.

This clonotype was detected a few times. In DNA, the CDR3 is TGTGCCAGCAGTAGTGGAAGCCTTACCTACGAGCAGTACTTC. Translated: CASSSGSLTYEQYF. This chain connects TRBV12-3 or TRBV12-4 to TRBJ2-7; D ambiguous. V was clipped by 5 bases and J by 2 bases, with 13 bases between them. The CDR3 covers 14 residues.

V and J are TRBV9 and TRBJ1-6; no clear D gene. The CDR3 totals 16 residues. V gave up 3 bases and J gave up 8 bases, with 18 bases separating them. From germline, CDR1 is SGDLS and CDR2 YYNGEE. The CDR3 DNA reads TGTGCCAGCAGCGCTTCTAGTTGGCGCGGGGATTCACCCCTCCACTTT. Residues: CASSASSWRGDSPLHF.

This chain connects TRBV11-3 to TRBJ1-1, with a possible D match to TRBD1 (6 bases). V lost 4 bases, J lost 1 base, and 13 bases lay in between. The germline V gene has CDR1 SGHNT and CDR2 YENEEA. CDR3 size: 15 residues. The CDR3 coding sequence is TGTGCCAGCAGCTCCCGGGGGCGTAAGAACACTGAAGCTTTCTTT. Translation: CASSSRGRKNTEAFF.

This chain connects TRBV5-1 to TRBJ1-3; tentatively, D is TRBD1 (6 bases). This CDR3 spans 15 amino acids. The V and J ends lost 2 bases and 0 bases respectively, with 9 bases between them. CDR1 SGHRS and CDR2 YFSETQ come from the germline V gene. CDR3 bases: TGCGCCAGCAGCTTACAGGGTCACTCTGGAAACACCATATATTTT. It codes for CASSLQGHSGNTIYF.

This clonotype showed up just a few times. The chain is built from TRBV12-3 or TRBV12-4 and TRBJ2-3; no clear D. The CDR3 totals 14 residues. Trimming took off 3 bases at V and 2 bases at J, with 9 bases between the two ends. CDR3 residues: CASSFWRITDTQYF. The CDR3 nucleotides read TGTGCCAGCAGTTTTTGGCGGATCACAGATACGCAGTATTTT.

This clonotype was observed many times. This rearrangement joins TRBV7-3 to TRBJ1-1; tentative D call: TRBD1 (6 bases). The CDR3 length is 16 residues. V dropped 1 base and J dropped 3 bases, with 15 bases sitting between them. CDR1 and CDR2 from the germline V gene are SGHTA and FQGTGA. The CDR3, as DNA: TGTGCCAGCAGCTTAATGGCAGGGGCCGGGCACACTGAAGCTTTCTTT. Amino acids: CASSLMAGAGHTEAFF.

This clonotype was counted a few times. V and J are TRBV6-2 or TRBV6-3 and TRBJ2-7, with D possibly matching TRBD2 (6 bases). The CDR3 spans 14 residues. V was pared by 6 bases and J by 4 bases, with 16 bases between. The germline V gene has CDR1 MNHEY and CDR2 SVGEGT. CDR3 DNA: TGTGCCAGCAGGACCCGAATGGGGGGTTACGAGCAGTACTTC. This translates into CASRTRMGGYEQYF.